The 5 T cell receptor beta chains below come from one sample, sequenced in a study of OX40 agonist ivuxolimab in advanced cancers. Only in-frame clones appear in the TCRdb table, and some are missing; sequencing was by immunoSEQ multiplex PCR. This sample yields some 16,000 clones, of which 70% are seen a single time; roughly 36% belongs to the top ten. Specimen: CD4+ or CD8+ T cells sorted from blood, collected in a trial of the OX40 agonist ivuxolimab. The receptors were sampled from an adult with an advanced solid tumor such as melanoma, head and neck, liver or kidney cancer.

The V call is TRBV7-9, the J call TRBJ2-1; D unclear. Trimming left V 0 bases short and J 8 bases short, with 5 bases between. The CDR3 runs to 12 residues. Germline assignment: CDR1 SEHNR and CDR2 FQNEAQ (reference sequence). For the CDR3, the DNA is TGTGCCAGCAGCTTAGCTAGGGATGAGCAGTTCTTC. This encodes CASSLARDEQFF. The whole variable domain, remainder taken from reference TRBV7-9 and TRBJ2-1, is DTGVSQNPRHKITKRGQNVTFRCDPISEHNRLYWYRQTLGQGPEFLTYFQNEAQLEKSRLLSDRFSAERPKGSFSTLEIQRTEQGDSAMYLCASSLARDEQFFGPGTRLTVL.

A word on this clone: The same CDR3 arises from other DNA sequences in this sample as well. The chain recombines TRBV6-1 with TRBJ2-7; D call uncertain. Per the germline V gene, CDR1 is MNHNS and CDR2 is SASEGT. The CDR3 runs to 13 residues. Trimming removed 6 bases from V and 0 bases from J, with 9 bases in between. The CDR3 coding sequence is TGTGCCAGCAGCCGCCTAGGCTCCTACGAGCAGTACTTC. It translates to CASSRLGSYEQYF.

The CDR3 DNA reads TGTGCCAGCAGGTTGACTAGCGGGATCCAAGAGACCCAGTACTTC. Its translation is CASRLTSGIQETQYF. The chain links TRBV2 to TRBJ2-5, with 11 bases matching TRBD2. The germline V gene encodes CDR1 SNHLY and CDR2 FYNNEI. There are 15 residues in the CDR3. Germline trimming cut 6 bases from V and 1 base from J; bases unmatched to any gene: 4. Filled out from reference TRBV2 and TRBJ2-5, the complete variable domain reads EPEVTQTPSHQVTQMGQEVILRCVPISNHLYFYWYRQILGQKVEFLVSFYNNEISEKSEIFDDQFSVERPDGSNFTLKIRSTKLEDSAMYFCASRLTSGIQETQYFGPGTRLLVL.

The chain is built from TRBV2 and TRBJ2-7; tentative D call: TRBD2 (5 bases). Germline values: CDR1 SNHLY, CDR2 FYNNEI. The CDR3 is made up of 14 amino acids. Trimming left V 6 bases short and J 4 bases short, with 16 bases between. The CDR3 sequence: CASSPRTGSYEQYF. The CDR3 nucleotides are TGTGCCAGCAGCCCCCGGACTGGGAGTTACGAGCAGTACTTC.

The chain couples TRBV2 to TRBJ1-2; D gene unclear. Germline-derived CDR1 and CDR2 are SNHLY and FYNNEI. The ends were cut back, 2 bases at V and 4 bases at J, with 20 bases in the middle. The CDR3 runs to 17 residues. Written as DNA, the CDR3 is TGTGCCAGCAGTGAAAAAGATTCGACAACGTTGGGCTATGGCTACACCTTC. Translation: CASSEKDSTTLGYGYTF.